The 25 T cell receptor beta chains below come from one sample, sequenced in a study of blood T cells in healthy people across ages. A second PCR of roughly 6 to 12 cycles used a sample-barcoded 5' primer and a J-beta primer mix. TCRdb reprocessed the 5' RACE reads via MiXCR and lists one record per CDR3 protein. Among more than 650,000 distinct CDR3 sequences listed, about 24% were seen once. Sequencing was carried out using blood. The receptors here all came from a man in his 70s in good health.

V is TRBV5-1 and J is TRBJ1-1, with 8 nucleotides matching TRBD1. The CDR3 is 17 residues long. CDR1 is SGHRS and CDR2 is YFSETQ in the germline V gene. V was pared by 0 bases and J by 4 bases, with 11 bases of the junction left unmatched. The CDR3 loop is CASSLAPGGRSGTEAFF. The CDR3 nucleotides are TGCGCCAGCAGCTTGGCCCCAGGGGGCCGTTCGGGCACTGAAGCTTTCTTT.

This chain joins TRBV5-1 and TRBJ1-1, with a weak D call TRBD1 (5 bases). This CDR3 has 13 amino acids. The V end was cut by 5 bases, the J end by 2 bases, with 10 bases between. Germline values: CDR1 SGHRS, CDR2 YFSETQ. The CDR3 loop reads CASRATENTEAFF. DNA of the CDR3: TGCGCCAGCAGGGCGACAGAAAACACTGAAGCTTTCTTT.

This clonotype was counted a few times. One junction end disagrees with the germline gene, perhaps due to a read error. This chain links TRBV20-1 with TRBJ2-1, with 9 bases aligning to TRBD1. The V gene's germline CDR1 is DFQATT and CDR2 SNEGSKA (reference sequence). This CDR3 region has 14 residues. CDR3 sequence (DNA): TGCAGTGCTAGAGAACGGGACAGGGCTCGTCGTGGGATCTTC. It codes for CSARERDRARRGIF.

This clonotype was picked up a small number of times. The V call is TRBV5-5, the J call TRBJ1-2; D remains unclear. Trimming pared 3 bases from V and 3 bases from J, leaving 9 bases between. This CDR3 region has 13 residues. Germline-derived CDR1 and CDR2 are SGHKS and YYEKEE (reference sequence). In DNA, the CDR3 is TGTGCCAGCAGCTACGACCCAGACTATGGCTACACCTTC. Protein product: CASSYDPDYGYTF.

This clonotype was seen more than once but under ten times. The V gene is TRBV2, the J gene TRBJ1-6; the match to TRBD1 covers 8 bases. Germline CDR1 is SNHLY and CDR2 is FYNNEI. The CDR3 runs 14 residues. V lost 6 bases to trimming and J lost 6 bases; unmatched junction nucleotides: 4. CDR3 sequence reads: CASSEGQANSPLHF. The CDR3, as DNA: TGTGCCAGCAGCGAGGGACAGGCTAATTCACCCCTCCACTTT.

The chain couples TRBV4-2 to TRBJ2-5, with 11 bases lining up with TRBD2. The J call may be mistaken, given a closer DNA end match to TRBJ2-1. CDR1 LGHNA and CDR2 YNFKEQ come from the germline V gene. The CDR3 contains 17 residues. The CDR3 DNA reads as TGTGCCAGCAGCCAAGGACCGGGACTAGCGGTTTACAATGAGCAGTTCTTC. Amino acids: CASSQGPGLAVYNEQFF.

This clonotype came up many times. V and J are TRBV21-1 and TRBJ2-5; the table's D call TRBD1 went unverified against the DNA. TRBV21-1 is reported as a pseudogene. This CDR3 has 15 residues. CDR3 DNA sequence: TGTGCCAGCAGCCTTTACGGGGACCAACAAGAGACCCAGTACTTC. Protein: CASSLYGDQQETQYF.

The CDR3 region has the DNA TGTGCCAGCAGCACCCGATCGAACACCGGGGAGCTGTTTTTT. Translating it yields CASSTRSNTGELFF. The rearrangement joins TRBV9 to TRBJ2-2; D ambiguous. Trimming removed 4 bases from V and 0 bases from J, with 7 bases in between. The CDR3 contains 14 residues. Per germline, CDR1 SGDLS and CDR2 YYNGEE.

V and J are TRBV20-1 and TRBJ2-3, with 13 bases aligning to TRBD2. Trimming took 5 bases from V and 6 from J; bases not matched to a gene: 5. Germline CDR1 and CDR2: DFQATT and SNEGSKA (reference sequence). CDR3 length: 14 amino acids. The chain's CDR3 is CSAGLAGEADTQYF. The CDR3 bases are TGCAGTGCTGGACTAGCGGGGGAAGCGGATACGCAGTATTTT.

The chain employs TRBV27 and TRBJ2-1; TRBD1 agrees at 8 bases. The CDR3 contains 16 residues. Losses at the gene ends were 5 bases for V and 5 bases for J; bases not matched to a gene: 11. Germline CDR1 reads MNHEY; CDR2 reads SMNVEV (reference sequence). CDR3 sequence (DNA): TGTGCCAGCAGTCCCAGGGGGCTCGGGAGACACAATGAGCAGTTCTTC. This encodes CASSPRGLGRHNEQFF.

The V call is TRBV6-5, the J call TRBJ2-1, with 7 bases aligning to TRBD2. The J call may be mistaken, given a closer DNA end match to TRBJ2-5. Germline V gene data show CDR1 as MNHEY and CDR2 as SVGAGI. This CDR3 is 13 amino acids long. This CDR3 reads CASNNGGLKTQYF. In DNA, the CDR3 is TGTGCCAGCAACAACGGGGGGTTGAAGACCCAGTACTTC.

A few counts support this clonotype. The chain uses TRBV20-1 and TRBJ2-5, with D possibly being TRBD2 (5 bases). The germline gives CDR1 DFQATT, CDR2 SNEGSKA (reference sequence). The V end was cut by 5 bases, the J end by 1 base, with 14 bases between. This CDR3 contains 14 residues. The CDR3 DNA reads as TGCAGTGCTGGCCGAGGGCACTCCCAAGAGACCCAGTACTTC. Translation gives CSAGRGHSQETQYF.

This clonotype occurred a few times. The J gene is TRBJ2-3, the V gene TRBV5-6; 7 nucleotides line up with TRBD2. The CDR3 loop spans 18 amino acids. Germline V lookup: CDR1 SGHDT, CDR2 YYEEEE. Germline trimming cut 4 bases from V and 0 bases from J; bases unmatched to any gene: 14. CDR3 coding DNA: TGTGCCAGCAGCCCGCTGGGGGGGAGAATCCCCAGCACAGATACGCAGTATTTT. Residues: CASSPLGGRIPSTDTQYF.

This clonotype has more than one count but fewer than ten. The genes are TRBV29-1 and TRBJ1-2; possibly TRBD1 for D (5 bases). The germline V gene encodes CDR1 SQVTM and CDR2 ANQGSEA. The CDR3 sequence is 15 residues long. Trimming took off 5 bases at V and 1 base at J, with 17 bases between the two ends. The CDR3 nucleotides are TGCAGCGTTTCTGACAGCTCCTCGGTTAACTATGGCTACACCTTC. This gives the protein CSVSDSSSVNYGYTF.

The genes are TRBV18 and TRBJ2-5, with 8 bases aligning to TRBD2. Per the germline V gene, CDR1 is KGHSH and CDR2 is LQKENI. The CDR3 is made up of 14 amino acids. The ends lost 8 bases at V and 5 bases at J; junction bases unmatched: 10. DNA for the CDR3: TGTGCCAGCCCACTTGTAGCGGGATTGGAGACCCAGTACTTC. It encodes CASPLVAGLETQYF.

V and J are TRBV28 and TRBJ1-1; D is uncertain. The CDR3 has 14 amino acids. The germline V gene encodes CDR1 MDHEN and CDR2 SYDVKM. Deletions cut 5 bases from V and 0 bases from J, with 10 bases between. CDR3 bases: TGTGCCAGCAGTGAGCCGACGGTGAACACTGAAGCTTTCTTT. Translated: CASSEPTVNTEAFF.

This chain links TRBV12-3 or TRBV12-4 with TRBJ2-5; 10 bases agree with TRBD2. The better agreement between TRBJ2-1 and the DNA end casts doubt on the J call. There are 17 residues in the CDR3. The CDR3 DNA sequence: TGTGCCAGCAGCCCTAGTAAGCTAGCGGGAGTAGGCAATGAGCAGTTCTTC. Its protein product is CASSPSKLAGVGNEQFF.

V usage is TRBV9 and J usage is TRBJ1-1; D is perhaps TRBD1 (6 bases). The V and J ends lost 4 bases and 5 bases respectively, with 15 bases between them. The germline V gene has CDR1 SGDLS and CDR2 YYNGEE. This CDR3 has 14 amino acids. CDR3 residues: CASSTHTGRTEAFF. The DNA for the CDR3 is TGTGCCAGCAGCACGCATACAGGGAGAACTGAAGCTTTCTTT.

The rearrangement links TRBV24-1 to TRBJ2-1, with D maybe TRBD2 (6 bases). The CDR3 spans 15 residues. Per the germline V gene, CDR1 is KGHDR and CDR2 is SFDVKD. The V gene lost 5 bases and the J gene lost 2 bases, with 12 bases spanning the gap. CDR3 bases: TGTGCCACCAGTGGTGGAGGGGTGGCCTACAATGAGCAGTTCTTC. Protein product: CATSGGGVAYNEQFF.

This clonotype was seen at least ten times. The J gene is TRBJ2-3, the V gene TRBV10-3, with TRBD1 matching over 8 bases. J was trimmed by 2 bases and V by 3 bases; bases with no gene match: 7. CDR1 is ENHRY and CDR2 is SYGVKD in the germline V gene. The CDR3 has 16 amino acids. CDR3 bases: TGTGCCATCAGTGACCCCGGACAGGGCTACACAGATACGCAGTATTTT. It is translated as CAISDPGQGYTDTQYF.

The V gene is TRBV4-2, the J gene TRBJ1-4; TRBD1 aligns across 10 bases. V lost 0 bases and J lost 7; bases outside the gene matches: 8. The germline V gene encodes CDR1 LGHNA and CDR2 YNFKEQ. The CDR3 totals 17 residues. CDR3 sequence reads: CASSQEETGGFIEKLFF. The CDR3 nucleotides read TGTGCCAGCAGCCAAGAGGAGACAGGGGGCTTCATTGAAAAACTGTTTTTT.

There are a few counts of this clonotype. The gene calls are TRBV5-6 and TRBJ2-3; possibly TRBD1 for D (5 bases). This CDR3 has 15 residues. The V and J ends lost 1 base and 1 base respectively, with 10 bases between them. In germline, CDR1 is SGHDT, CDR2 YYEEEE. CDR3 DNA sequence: TGTGCCAGCAGCTTGCGTTTACAGGGCACAGATACGCAGTATTTT. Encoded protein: CASSLRLQGTDTQYF. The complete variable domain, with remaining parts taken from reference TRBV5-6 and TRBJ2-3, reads DAGVTQSPTHLIKTRGQQVTLRCSPKSGHDTVSWYQQALGQGPQFIFQYYEEEERQRGNFPDRFSGHQFPNYSSELNVNALLLGDSALYLCASSLRLQGTDTQYFGPGTRLTVL.

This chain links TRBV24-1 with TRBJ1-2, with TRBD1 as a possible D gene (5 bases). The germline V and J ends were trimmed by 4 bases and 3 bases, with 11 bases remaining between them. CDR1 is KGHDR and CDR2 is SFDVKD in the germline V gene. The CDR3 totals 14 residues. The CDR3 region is CATSERGEYYGYTF. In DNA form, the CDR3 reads TGTGCCACCAGTGAAAGGGGTGAATACTATGGCTACACCTTC.

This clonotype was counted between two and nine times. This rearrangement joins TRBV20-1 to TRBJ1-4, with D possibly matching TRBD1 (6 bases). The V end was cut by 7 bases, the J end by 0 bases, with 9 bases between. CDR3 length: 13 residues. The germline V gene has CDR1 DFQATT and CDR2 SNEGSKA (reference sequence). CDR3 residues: CSVGATTNEKLFF. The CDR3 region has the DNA TGCAGTGTGGGGGCAACAACTAATGAAAAACTGTTTTTT.

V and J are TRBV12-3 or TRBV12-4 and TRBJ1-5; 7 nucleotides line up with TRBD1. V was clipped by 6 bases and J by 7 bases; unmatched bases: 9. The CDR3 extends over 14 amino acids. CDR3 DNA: TGTGCCAGCAGCGAAGTGACAGGGCGACAGCCCCAGCATTTT. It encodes CASSEVTGRQPQHF.